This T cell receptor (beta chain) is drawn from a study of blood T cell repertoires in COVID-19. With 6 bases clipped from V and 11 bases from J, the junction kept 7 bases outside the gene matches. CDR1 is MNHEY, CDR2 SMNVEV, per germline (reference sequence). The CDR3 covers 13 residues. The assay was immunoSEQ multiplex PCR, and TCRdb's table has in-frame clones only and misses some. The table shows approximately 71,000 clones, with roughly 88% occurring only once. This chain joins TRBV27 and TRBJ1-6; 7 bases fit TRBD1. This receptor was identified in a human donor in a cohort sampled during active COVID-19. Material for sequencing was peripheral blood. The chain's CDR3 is CASRETGRPPLHF. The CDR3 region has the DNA TGTGCCAGCAGGGAGACAGGGAGACCACCCCTCCACTTT.